This T cell receptor beta chain is drawn from a study of T-cell memory formation after mild COVID-19. TCRdb analysed the 5' RACE reads with MiXCR anew, one entry per CDR3 protein. The data hold roughly 150,000 distinct CDR3 sequences, with more than 12% observed a single time. The CDR3 extends over 16 amino acids. Germline values: CDR1 SGHTA, CDR2 FQGNSA. V shed 5 bases, J shed 4 bases, and the junction held 10 bases outside the gene matches. The chain is built from TRBV7-2 and TRBJ2-3, with 9 bases fitting TRBD1. The specimen was PBMCs or a T cell subset sorted from them (not recorded which). The receptor was isolated from an adult woman who had mild COVID-19 (a few samples of this study predate the infection). Cell type and time point are not known. The CDR3 DNA is TGTGCCAGCAGCCATTGGGACAGGGTTTCATCAGATACGCAGTATTTT. Translating gives CASSHWDRVSSDTQYF.